Presented here are 26 T cell receptor beta chains from one specimen sequenced in a study of CD8 T cells in ankylosing spondylitis. Findings of the study overall: Seven to nine highly homologous variants formed a TCR beta motif that appeared characteristic of ankylosing spondylitis blood.

Antigen specificity for these receptors is unknown. TCRdb ran MiXCR on the 5' RACE reads and lists one entry per CDR3 protein. The table records about 800,000 distinct CDR3 sequences, 10% to 15% of them present only once. The specimen sequenced was blood, either unsorted or a sorted T cell fraction (not recorded which). The receptors here all came from a male donor with ankylosing spondylitis.

The genes are TRBV20-1 and TRBJ2-7; TRBD2 matches 9 bases. Germline CDR1 DFQATT, CDR2 SNEGSKA (reference sequence). Unmatched junction bases numbered 9, after V lost 5 bases and J lost 7 bases. The CDR3 contains 13 residues. The CDR3 region is CSALSGGDREQYF. The CDR3 DNA reads TGCAGTGCTCTTAGCGGGGGCGATAGGGAGCAGTACTTC.

In nucleotides, the CDR3 is TGTGCCAGCAGAAACCGGGACCTGGGTCAGCCCCAGCATTTT. Its protein is CASRNRDLGQPQHF. The chain links TRBV28 to TRBJ1-5; tentative D call: TRBD1 (5 bases). The germline V gene encodes CDR1 MDHEN and CDR2 SYDVKM. The CDR3 spans 14 residues. Trimming pared 6 bases from V and 6 bases from J, leaving 15 bases between.

Details on this clonotype: This may be a read error, as it is one base from a much larger clone. This chain uses TRBV7-2 with TRBJ2-1; D remains ambiguous. This CDR3 has 13 residues. Germline assignment: CDR1 SGHTA and CDR2 FQGNSA. With 1 base removed from V and 4 bases from J, the gap between germline ends came to 5 bases. The CDR3 region has the DNA TGTGCCAGCAGCTTAGTACAGTACAATGAGCAGTTCTTC. Protein sequence: CASSLVQYNEQFF.

This clonotype was seen ten or more times. The CDR3 spells CASSYTGSRAGNTIYF. The CDR3 DNA reads TGTGCCAGCAGTTACACAGGGAGTCGTGCCGGAAACACCATATATTTT. The rearrangement joins TRBV6-5 to TRBJ1-3, with D possibly matching TRBD1 (6 bases). Germline lookup yields CDR1 MNHEY and CDR2 SVGAGI. CDR3 length equals 16 residues. V lost 2 bases to trimming and J lost 4 bases, with 15 bases between them.

The chain has TRBV19 and TRBJ1-3; no clear D. V gave up 8 bases and J gave up 0 bases, with 8 bases separating them. The CDR3 has 13 amino acids. Germline V gene lookup returns CDR1 LNHDA and CDR2 SQIVND (reference sequence). CDR3 residues: CASPQISGNTIYF. DNA of the CDR3: TGTGCCAGTCCTCAGATCTCTGGAAACACCATATATTTT.

This clonotype was observed a few times. J is TRBJ2-7 and V is TRBV30; no firm D call. With 0 bases removed from V and 2 bases from J, the gap between germline ends came to 8 bases. Germline values: CDR1 GTSNPN, CDR2 SVGIG (reference sequence). The CDR3 length is 13 residues. CDR3 sequence (DNA): TGTGCCTGGAGTGTAACAAGCCCCTACGAGCAGTACTTC. Its translation is CAWSVTSPYEQYF.

This clonotype was counted at least ten times. V and J are TRBV5-5 and TRBJ2-5, with D possibly being TRBD1 (5 bases). There are 13 residues in the CDR3. Germline CDR1 reads SGHKS; CDR2 reads YYEKEE (reference sequence). The ends were cut back, 2 bases at V and 5 bases at J, with 10 bases in the middle. CDR3 in amino acids: CASSFSGRETQYF. The CDR3 DNA is TGTGCCAGCAGCTTTTCAGGGCGGGAGACCCAGTACTTC. The variable domain in full, completed from reference TRBV5-5 and TRBJ2-5, reads DAGVTQSPTHLIKTRGQQVTLRCSPISGHKSVSWYQQVLGQGPQFIFQYYEKEERGRGNFPDRFSARQFPNYSSELNVNALLLGDSALYLCASSFSGRETQYFGPGTRLLVL.

This clonotype came up a few times. The V call is TRBV7-9, the J call TRBJ2-2; D is uncertain. This CDR3 is 13 amino acids long. Germline-derived CDR1 and CDR2 are SEHNR and FQNEAQ (reference sequence). With 5 bases removed from V and 7 bases from J, the gap between germline ends came to 11 bases. In nucleotides, the CDR3 is TGTGCCAGCAGCCCCGACTGGGACGGGGAGCTGTTTTTT. This encodes CASSPDWDGELFF. The whole variable domain, filled in from reference TRBV7-9 and TRBJ2-2, reads DTGVSQNPRHKITKRGQNVTFRCDPISEHNRLYWYRQTLGQGPEFLTYFQNEAQLEKSRLLSDRFSAERPKGSFSTLEIQRTEQGDSAMYLCASSPDWDGELFFGEGSRLTVL.

This clonotype was counted ten times or more. The chain uses TRBV12-3 or TRBV12-4 and TRBJ1-1; D might be TRBD1 (5 bases). The V gene lost 6 bases and the J gene lost 5 bases, with 16 bases spanning the gap. CDR3 size: 14 residues. This CDR3 is CASSLPPRGTEAFF. The CDR3 DNA reads TGTGCCAGCAGCTTACCCCCCCGGGGGACTGAAGCTTTCTTT.

V usage is TRBV20-1 and J usage is TRBJ2-5, with 11 positions matching TRBD2. The CDR3 is made up of 16 amino acids. The V segment lost 1 base and the J segment 7 bases; nucleotides outside the gene matches: 11. From germline, CDR1 is DFQATT and CDR2 SNEGSKA (reference sequence). Written as DNA, the CDR3 is TGCAGTGCTAGAGGGAGGAGTAGCGGGGGGGCTGGGACCCAGTACTTC. It translates to CSARGRSSGGAGTQYF.

This chain uses TRBV10-3 with TRBJ2-7; tentative D call: TRBD2 (5 bases). CDR3 length: 13 residues. The germline gives CDR1 ENHRY, CDR2 SYGVKD. Trimming left V 6 bases short and J 3 bases short, with 12 bases between. CDR3 in DNA: TGTGCCATCAGATTTGGACTGAACTACGAGCAGTACTTC. Protein: CAIRFGLNYEQYF.

There are many counts of this clonotype. V and J are TRBV6-1 and TRBJ2-1; 10 bases fit TRBD1. This CDR3 is built from 14 residues. Trimming cost V 8 bases and J 7 bases; bases outside gene matches: 8. Germline CDR1 MNHNS, CDR2 SASEGT. The CDR3 sequence is CASGPGQGINEQFF. DNA for the CDR3: TGTGCCAGCGGGCCGGGACAGGGGATAAATGAGCAGTTCTTC.

This rearrangement joins TRBV20-1 to TRBJ2-3; TRBD2 agrees at 7 bases. Germline V gives CDR1 DFQATT, CDR2 SNEGSKA (reference sequence). V dropped 5 bases and J dropped 1; count of bases not matched to a gene: 3. The CDR3 is made up of 13 amino acids. CDR3: CSAVTSGTDTQYF. Written as DNA, the CDR3 is TGCAGTGCTGTTACTAGCGGCACAGATACGCAGTATTTT.

This clonotype was detected many times. The chain couples TRBV5-1 to TRBJ2-5; perhaps TRBD1 as D (5 bases). Per germline, CDR1 SGHRS and CDR2 YFSETQ. The V end was cut by 2 bases, the J end by 6 bases, with 8 bases between. The CDR3 sequence is 12 residues long. The CDR3 nucleotides are TGCGCCAGCAGCTTCTTGGGGCAGACCCAGTACTTC. It yields the protein CASSFLGQTQYF.

This clonotype appeared a few times. The chain recombines TRBV20-1 with TRBJ1-5, with D possibly matching TRBD1 (5 bases). Germline lookup yields CDR1 DFQATT and CDR2 SNEGSKA (reference sequence). Trimming pared 3 bases from V and 2 bases from J, leaving 11 bases between. The CDR3 sequence is 14 residues long. CDR3 bases: TGCAGTGCTAGGGTGGGGGGAGGCAATCAGCCCCAGCATTTT. Encoded protein: CSARVGGGNQPQHF.

At least ten counts were recorded for this clonotype. V gene TRBV15 combines with J gene TRBJ2-7; D not certain. CDR3 length equals 12 residues. CDR1 and CDR2 (germline): LNHNV, YYDKDF (reference sequence). V was trimmed by 2 bases and J by 3 bases, leaving 5 bases between them. In nucleotides, the CDR3 is TGTGCCACCAGCAGAAGAGGCTACGAGCAGTACTTC. This encodes CATSRRGYEQYF.

CDR3 protein: CASSARAPGVAYEQYF. The CDR3 DNA reads TGTGCCAGCAGCGCCCGCGCCCCAGGGGTTGCCTACGAGCAGTACTTC. The chain employs TRBV7-9 and TRBJ2-7; possibly TRBD1 for D (6 bases). This CDR3 contains 16 residues. Trimming pared 5 bases from V and 2 bases from J, leaving 19 bases between. CDR1 is SEHNR, CDR2 FQNEAQ, per germline (reference sequence).

V and J are TRBV4-3 and TRBJ2-1, with D perhaps matching TRBD2 (7 bases). The CDR3 is 15 amino acids. Deletions cut 4 bases from V and 5 bases from J, with 15 bases between. CDR1 LGHNA and CDR2 YSLEER come from the germline V gene. DNA for the CDR3: TGCGCCAGCAGCCGGGGAGGGGGGGGGAACAATGAGCAGTTCTTC. The encoded protein is CASSRGGGGNNEQFF.

The chain joins TRBV7-2 to TRBJ1-1; D is perhaps TRBD1 (5 bases). The V gene lost 3 bases and the J gene lost 8 bases, with 13 bases spanning the gap. Germline CDR1 and CDR2: SGHTA and FQGNSA. The CDR3 has 13 residues. The CDR3 is CASSLIFGGEAFF. In DNA, the CDR3 is TGTGCCAGCAGCTTGATATTTGGGGGAGAAGCTTTCTTT. Using reference TRBV7-2 and TRBJ1-1 for the parts outside the CDR3, the full variable domain is GAGVSQSPSNKVTEKGKDVELRCDPISGHTALYWYRQSLGQGLEFLIYFQGNSAPDKSGLPSDRFSAERTGGSVSTLTIQRTQQEDSAVYLCASSLIFGGEAFFGQGTRLTVV.

V and J are TRBV20-1 and TRBJ2-1; D possibly corresponds to TRBD2 (5 bases). CDR1 and CDR2 (germline): DFQATT, SNEGSKA (reference sequence). V lost 0 bases and J lost 0, with 15 bases in between. This CDR3 is built from 17 residues. CDR3 residues: CSARDLRATSSYNEQFF. Written as DNA, the CDR3 is TGCAGTGCTAGAGATTTGCGGGCGACCAGCTCCTACAATGAGCAGTTCTTC.

This clonotype was detected many times. V gene TRBV10-3 combines with J gene TRBJ2-3; D is unresolved. CDR3 size: 12 residues. Trimming cost V 6 bases and J 5 bases, with 9 bases left between them. Germline V gene data show CDR1 as ENHRY and CDR2 as SYGVKD. CDR3 in amino acids: CAIRRLGDTQYF. The CDR3 bases are TGTGCCATCAGAAGACTGGGAGATACGCAGTATTTT.

This clonotype was seen repeatedly, ten times or more. The chain employs TRBV20-1 and TRBJ2-1, with 7 bases lining up with TRBD1. The CDR3 contains 11 residues. V trimming: 3 bases; J trimming: 10 bases; junction bases outside the gene matches: 3. Per germline, CDR1 DFQATT and CDR2 SNEGSKA (reference sequence). As DNA, the CDR3 is TGCAGTGCTAGTGACAGGGAAGAGCAGTTCTTC. Protein product: CSASDREEQFF.

This clonotype occurred a few times. The rearrangement joins TRBV5-1 to TRBJ2-5; 11 nucleotides match TRBD2. The CDR3 spans 16 residues. V trimming: 5 bases; J trimming: 5 bases; junction bases outside the gene matches: 11. The V gene's germline CDR1 is SGHRS and CDR2 YFSETQ. CDR3 sequence: CASSTALGLAGETQYF. Here the CDR3 DNA reads TGCGCCAGCAGTACTGCACTCGGACTAGCGGGTGAGACCCAGTACTTC.

This sequence joins TRBV9 and TRBJ2-5; 10 nucleotides align to TRBD2. V shed 0 bases and J 2 bases; nucleotides not matched to a gene: 4. The CDR3 length is 16 residues. Germline loops: CDR1 SGDLS, CDR2 YYNGEE. CDR3 region: CASSVATSGIQETQYF. The CDR3 DNA reads TGTGCCAGCAGCGTAGCAACTAGCGGGATACAAGAGACCCAGTACTTC.

This chain connects TRBV9 to TRBJ2-5; 9 nucleotides line up with TRBD2. J gave up 2 bases and V 2 bases, and 4 bases lay outside the gene matches. Germline V gene lookup returns CDR1 SGDLS and CDR2 YYNGEE. The CDR3 runs to 15 residues. CDR3 sequence reads: CASSVSGSAQETQYF. Written as DNA, the CDR3 is TGTGCCAGCAGCGTTAGCGGGAGCGCACAAGAGACCCAGTACTTC.

This clonotype was counted only a few times. The chain couples TRBV10-3 to TRBJ1-6; no clear D gene. Trimming shortened V by 6 bases and J by 12 bases, and 24 bases separated the two germline ends. The germline gives CDR1 ENHRY, CDR2 SYGVKD. The CDR3 has 16 amino acids. The CDR3 sequence is CAIRRYGPDGGLPLHF. The CDR3 coding sequence is TGTGCCATCAGGCGGTATGGGCCGGACGGCGGTCTACCCCTCCACTTT.